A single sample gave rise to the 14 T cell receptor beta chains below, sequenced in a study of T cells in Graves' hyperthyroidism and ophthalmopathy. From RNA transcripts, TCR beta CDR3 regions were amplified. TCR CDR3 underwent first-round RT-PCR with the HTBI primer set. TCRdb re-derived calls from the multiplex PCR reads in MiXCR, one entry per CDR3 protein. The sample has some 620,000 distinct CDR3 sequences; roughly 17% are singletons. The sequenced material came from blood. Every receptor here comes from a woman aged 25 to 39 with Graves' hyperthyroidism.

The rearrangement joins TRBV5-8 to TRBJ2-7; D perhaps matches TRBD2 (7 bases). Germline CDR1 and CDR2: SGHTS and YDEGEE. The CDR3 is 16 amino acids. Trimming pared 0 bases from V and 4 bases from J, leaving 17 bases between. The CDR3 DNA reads TGTGCCAGCAGCTTGGCCCCCGGGGGGCCCGGGTACGAGCAGTACTTC. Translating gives CASSLAPGGPGYEQYF.

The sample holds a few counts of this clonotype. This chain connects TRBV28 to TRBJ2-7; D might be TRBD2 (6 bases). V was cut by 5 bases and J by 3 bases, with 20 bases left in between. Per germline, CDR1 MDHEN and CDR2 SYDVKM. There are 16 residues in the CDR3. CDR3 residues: CASSGRYVGSNYEQYF. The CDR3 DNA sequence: TGTGCCAGCAGTGGGAGGTATGTAGGGTCAAACTACGAGCAGTACTTC.

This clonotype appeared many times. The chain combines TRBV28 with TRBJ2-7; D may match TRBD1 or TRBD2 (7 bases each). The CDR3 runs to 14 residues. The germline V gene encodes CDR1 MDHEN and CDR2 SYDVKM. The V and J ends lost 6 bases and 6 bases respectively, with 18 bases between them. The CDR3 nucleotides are TGTGCCAGCAGCCCCCAGGGGGGAGGGCGCGAGCAGTACTTC. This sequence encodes CASSPQGGGREQYF.

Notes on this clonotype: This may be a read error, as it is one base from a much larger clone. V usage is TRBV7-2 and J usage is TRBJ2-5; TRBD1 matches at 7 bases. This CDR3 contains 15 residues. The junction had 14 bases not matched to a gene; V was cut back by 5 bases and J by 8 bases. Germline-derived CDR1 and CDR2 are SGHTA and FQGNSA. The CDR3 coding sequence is TGTGCCAGCAGCCGCCAACAGGGGTCGAGGGATACCCAGTACTTC. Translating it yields CASSRQQGSRDTQYF.

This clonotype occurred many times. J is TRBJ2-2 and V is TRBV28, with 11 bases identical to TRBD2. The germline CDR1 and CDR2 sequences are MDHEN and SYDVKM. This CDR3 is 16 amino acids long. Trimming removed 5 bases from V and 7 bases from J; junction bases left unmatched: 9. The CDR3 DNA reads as TGTGCCAGCAGTCCCCGACTAGCGGGGCTCGGCGGGGAGCTGTTTTTT. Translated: CASSPRLAGLGGELFF.

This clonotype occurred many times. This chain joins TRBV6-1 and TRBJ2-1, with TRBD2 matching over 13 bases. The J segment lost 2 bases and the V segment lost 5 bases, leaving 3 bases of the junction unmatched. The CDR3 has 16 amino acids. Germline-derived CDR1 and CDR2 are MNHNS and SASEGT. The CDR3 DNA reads TGTGCCAGCAGTTCGGGACTAGCGGGAACCTACAATGAGCAGTTCTTC. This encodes CASSSGLAGTYNEQFF.

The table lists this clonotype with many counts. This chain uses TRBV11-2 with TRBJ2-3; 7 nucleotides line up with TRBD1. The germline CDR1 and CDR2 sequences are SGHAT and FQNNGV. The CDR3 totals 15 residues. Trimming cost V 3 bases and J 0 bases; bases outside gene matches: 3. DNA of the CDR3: TGTGCCAGCAGCTTCTCGGGACAGAGCACAGATACGCAGTATTTT. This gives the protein CASSFSGQSTDTQYF.

DNA of the CDR3: TGTGCCAGCAGCTGGGGGACTAGCGGGGACCTGAACACCGGGGAGCTGTTTTTT. This codes for CASSWGTSGDLNTGELFF. The chain carries TRBV7-2 and TRBJ2-2; TRBD2 matches 13 bases. This CDR3 is built from 18 residues. The junction had 6 bases not matched to a gene; V was cut back by 4 bases and J by 1 base. CDR1 SGHTA and CDR2 FQGNSA come from the germline V gene.

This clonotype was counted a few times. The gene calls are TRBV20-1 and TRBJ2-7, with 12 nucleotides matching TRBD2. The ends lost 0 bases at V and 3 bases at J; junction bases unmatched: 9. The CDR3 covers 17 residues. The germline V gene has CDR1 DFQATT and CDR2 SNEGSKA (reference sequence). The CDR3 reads CSARDSGLAGMYYEQYF. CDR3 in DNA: TGCAGTGCTAGAGATTCCGGACTAGCGGGAATGTACTACGAGCAGTACTTC.

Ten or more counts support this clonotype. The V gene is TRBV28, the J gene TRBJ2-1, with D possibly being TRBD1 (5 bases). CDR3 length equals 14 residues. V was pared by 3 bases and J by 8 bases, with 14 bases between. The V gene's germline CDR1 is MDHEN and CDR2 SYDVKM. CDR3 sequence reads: CASSFVGALDEQFF. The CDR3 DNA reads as TGTGCCAGCAGTTTCGTTGGGGCCCTGGATGAGCAGTTCTTC.

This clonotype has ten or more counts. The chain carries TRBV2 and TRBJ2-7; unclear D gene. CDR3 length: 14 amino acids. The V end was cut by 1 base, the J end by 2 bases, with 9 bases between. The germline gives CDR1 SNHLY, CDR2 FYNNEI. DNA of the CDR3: TGTGCCAGCAGTGAAGTCCCCAGTACCTACGAGCAGTACTTC. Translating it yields CASSEVPSTYEQYF.

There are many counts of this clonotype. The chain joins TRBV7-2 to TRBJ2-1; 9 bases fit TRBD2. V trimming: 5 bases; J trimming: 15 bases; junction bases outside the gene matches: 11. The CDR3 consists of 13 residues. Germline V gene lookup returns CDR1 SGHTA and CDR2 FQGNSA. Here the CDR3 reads CASSPKGAGGRFF. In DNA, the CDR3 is TGTGCCAGCAGCCCGAAAGGGGCGGGAGGGAGGTTCTTC.

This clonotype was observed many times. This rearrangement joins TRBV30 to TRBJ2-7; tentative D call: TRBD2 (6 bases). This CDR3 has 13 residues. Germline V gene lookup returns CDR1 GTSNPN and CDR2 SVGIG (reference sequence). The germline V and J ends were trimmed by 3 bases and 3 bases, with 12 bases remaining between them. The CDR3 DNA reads TGTGCCTGGAGACGGCGGGGAGACTACGAGCAGTACTTC. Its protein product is CAWRRRGDYEQYF.

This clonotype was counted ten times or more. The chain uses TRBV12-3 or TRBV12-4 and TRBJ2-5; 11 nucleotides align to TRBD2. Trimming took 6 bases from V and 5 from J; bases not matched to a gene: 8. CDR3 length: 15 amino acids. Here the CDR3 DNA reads TGTGCCAGCAGGCCCATAGCGGGAGGGCCTGAGACCCAGTACTTC. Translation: CASRPIAGGPETQYF.